This T cell receptor (beta chain) was sequenced in a study of cytomegalovirus exposure and HLA in healthy donors. This CDR3 spans 13 amino acids. Trimming left V 5 bases short and J 0 bases short, with 8 bases between. Germline V gene data show CDR1 as LNHDA and CDR2 as SQIVND (reference sequence). For this clone: The antigen remains unidentified.

PCR was performed using 60 Vbeta and 13 Jbeta primers. Only in-frame clones appear in the TCRdb table, and some are missing; sequencing was by immunoSEQ multiplex PCR. The table has about 270,000 clones, approximately 90% seen once. Broader study findings: In vitro checks showed that three CMV-associated chains really do target CMV antigens. Among immune exposure information, only CMV serostatus was available. Across donors, sequencing depth was assumed by presence/absence analyses to be roughly uniform. Compared with the approximately 670-donor mean, an Asian-associated ancestry cluster reportedly had fewer N-insertions, according to a later analysis.

The source is a man in his forties in good health and CMV-seropositive. The V and J genes are TRBV19 and TRBJ2-7, with D unclear. What was sequenced was PBMCs. The CDR3 region has the DNA TGTGCCAGTAGTTCCCAGGTCTCCTACGAGCAGTACTTC. This encodes CASSSQVSYEQYF.